The clone carrying this T cell receptor (beta chain) was observed at least ten times. Its antigen is undetermined. The CDR3 spans 17 residues. The V gene lost 2 bases and the J gene lost 1 base, with 17 bases spanning the gap. Germline values: CDR1 SGHAT, CDR2 FQNNGV. The data were obtained in a study of T cells in Graves' hyperthyroidism and ophthalmopathy. The wider study: Peripheral blood was obtained at initial diagnosis, preceding any treatment. Study results and limitations: Most thyroid-expanded clonotypes above 0.001 were also found in blood.

Researchers took RNA transcripts and amplified the TCR beta CDR3 regions from them. With the HTBI primer set, the TCR CDR3 went through a first round of RT-PCR. MiXCR, run by TCRdb on the multiplex PCR reads, gives a single entry per CDR3 protein. The data show hundreds of thousands of distinct CDR3 sequences, with roughly 14% seen just once and roughly 13% held by the top ten. Exclusion criteria comprised uncontrolled infection, other autoimmune disease, pregnancy or lactation. The diagnoses drew upon clinical symptoms, serum thyroxine and TRAb, thyroid ultrasound and orbital computed tomography. Sequencing used blood. This TCR came from a man between 18 and 35 years old with Graves' ophthalmopathy. The chain couples TRBV11-2 to TRBJ1-1, with D uncertain. The CDR3 sequence: CASSLPQNDKTNTEAFF. CDR3 in DNA: TGTGCCAGCAGCTTACCACAAAACGACAAAACGAACACTGAAGCTTTCTTT.